This entry lists 32 T cell receptor beta chains sequenced from one sample in a study of early T cells in non-severe SARS-CoV-2 infection. In TCRdb, the 5' RACE reads were re-called with MiXCR into one record per CDR3 protein. The data hold some 40,000 distinct CDR3 sequences, with less than 5% observed a single time. The sample taken for sequencing was whole blood. The receptors originated from an adult who was a healthcare worker with PCR-confirmed SARS-CoV-2 infection or an uninfected control (not recorded which).

This clonotype showed up just a few times. The rearrangement joins TRBV28 to TRBJ1-1, with D possibly matching TRBD1 (5 bases). CDR1 is MDHEN and CDR2 is SYDVKM in the germline V gene. With 4 bases removed from V and 4 bases from J, the gap between germline ends came to 13 bases. The CDR3 runs to 14 residues. In DNA, the CDR3 is TGTGCCAGCAGTTCTGGGACCTGGGGCACTGAAGCTTTCTTT. This gives the protein CASSSGTWGTEAFF.

The chain has TRBV6-2 or TRBV6-3 and TRBJ1-2, with D perhaps matching TRBD1 (5 bases). Germline CDR1 is MNHEY and CDR2 is SVGEGT. Trimming took off 2 bases at V and 4 bases at J, with 11 bases between the two ends. The CDR3 loop spans 14 amino acids. The CDR3 DNA is TGTGCCAGCAGTTACGGCGGGGGATCCTATGGCTACACCTTC. Protein product: CASSYGGGSYGYTF.

The chain couples TRBV5-6 to TRBJ2-7; D is undetermined. The CDR3 is 13 residues long. V dropped 5 bases and J dropped 6 bases, with 15 bases sitting between them. The germline gives CDR1 SGHDT, CDR2 YYEEEE. In DNA, the CDR3 is TGTGCCAGCAGGGCGACCCAGACGGGCGAGCAGTACTTC. Protein sequence: CASRATQTGEQYF.

V gene TRBV29-1 combines with J gene TRBJ2-3, with D possibly being TRBD1 or TRBD2 (5 bases each). Germline V gene sequence: CDR1 SQVTM, CDR2 ANQGSEA. The V and J ends lost 4 bases and 6 bases respectively, with 17 bases between them. The CDR3 length is 14 residues. The CDR3 nucleotides read TGCAGCGTTGGAGGAATGGGGGTTGCGGATACGCAGTATTTT. Translated: CSVGGMGVADTQYF.

This clonotype was seen ten or more times. The chain couples TRBV4-3 to TRBJ2-1; 11 bases agree with TRBD2. Germline CDR1 LGHNA, CDR2 YSLEER. V gave up 2 bases and J gave up 3 bases; unmatched junction bases: 6. The CDR3 length is 17 residues. CDR3 nucleotides: TGCGCCAGCAGCCAACGACTGCTAGCGGGAGGCTACAATGAGCAGTTCTTC. This translates into CASSQRLLAGGYNEQFF.

The table lists this clonotype with many counts. The J gene is TRBJ2-1, the V gene TRBV6-2 or TRBV6-3; D unresolved. There are 12 residues in the CDR3. Between the trimmed V and J ends, which lost 3 bases and 8 bases, there was a span of 8 bases. Germline V gene lookup returns CDR1 MNHEY and CDR2 SVGEGT. The CDR3 protein is CASSYSSHEQFF. In nucleotides, the CDR3 is TGTGCCAGCAGTTATTCTTCCCATGAGCAGTTCTTC.

In this sample, this clonotype turned up many times. V and J are TRBV4-2 and TRBJ1-1; D gene unclear. Trimming stripped 4 bases from V and 0 bases from J, with 9 bases between. Looked up from germline, CDR1 is LGHNA and CDR2 is YNFKEQ. The CDR3 runs to 14 residues. The CDR3 DNA reads TGTGCCAGCAGCCTAGATCAGGTGAACACTGAAGCTTTCTTT. It translates to CASSLDQVNTEAFF.

There are many counts of this clonotype. The CDR3 DNA sequence: TGTGCCAGCAGCCCTGGGGACAGGCGCACAGATACGCAGTATTTT. Residues: CASSPGDRRTDTQYF. The chain links TRBV6-5 to TRBJ2-3; 8 bases map to TRBD1. Germline assignment: CDR1 MNHEY and CDR2 SVGAGI. Trimming took 6 bases from V and 1 from J; bases not matched to a gene: 6. The CDR3 is 15 amino acids.

This chain joins TRBV20-1 and TRBJ2-3; 11 bases align to TRBD2. V was clipped by 3 bases and J by 6 bases; unmatched bases: 2. Germline CDR1 DFQATT, CDR2 SNEGSKA (reference sequence). The CDR3 contains 13 residues. The CDR3 bases are TGCAGTGCTAGGCCTAGCGGGAGGGATACGCAGTATTTT. Amino acid sequence: CSARPSGRDTQYF.

The chain is built from TRBV4-3 and TRBJ2-5; no clear D gene. The CDR3 consists of 13 residues. Trimming left V 3 bases short and J 5 bases short, with 10 bases between. Germline CDR1 is LGHNA and CDR2 is YSLEER. CDR3 DNA: TGCGCCAGCAGCCAGGGCCGATGGGAGACCCAGTACTTC. Residues: CASSQGRWETQYF.

This clonotype was recorded many times. The gene calls are TRBV28 and TRBJ2-1, with unresolved D. V shed 3 bases and J shed 0 bases, with 18 bases lying between them. CDR1 and CDR2 (germline): MDHEN, SYDVKM. The CDR3 length is 18 residues. The CDR3 region has the DNA TGTGCCAGCAGTTTCCCCCCGCTTGGTCAGAACTCCTACAATGAGCAGTTCTTC. Protein: CASSFPPLGQNSYNEQFF. Full variable domain (remainder filled in from reference TRBV28 and TRBJ2-1): DVKVTQSSRYLVKRTGEKVFLECVQDMDHENMFWYRQDPGLGLRLIYFSYDVKMKEKGDIPEGYSVSREKKERFSLILESASTNQTSMYLCASSFPPLGQNSYNEQFFGPGTRLTVL.

This clonotype occurred many times. J is TRBJ2-4 and V is TRBV29-1; no firm D call. V lost 7 bases and J 8 bases, leaving 12 bases between the germline ends. CDR1 is SQVTM, CDR2 ANQGSEA, per germline. The CDR3 sequence is 11 residues long. CDR3 nucleotide sequence: TGCAGCGCAAAACAAGGGCACATTCAGTACTTC. Its protein is CSAKQGHIQYF.

This clonotype was recorded at least ten times. The chain has TRBV2 and TRBJ1-3; D is ambiguous. Looked up from germline, CDR1 is SNHLY and CDR2 is FYNNEI. The CDR3 covers 14 residues. The germline V and J ends were trimmed by 11 bases and 0 bases, with 14 bases remaining between them. The CDR3 loop is CASDNGYSGNTIYF. CDR3 coding DNA: TGTGCCTCTGACAACGGGTACTCTGGAAACACCATATATTTT.

There are many counts of this clonotype. The rearrangement joins TRBV9 to TRBJ2-3, with D possibly TRBD1 on 6 matching bases. The germline gives CDR1 SGDLS, CDR2 YYNGEE. Trimming shortened V by 3 bases and J by 0 bases, and 17 bases separated the two germline ends. The CDR3 is made up of 17 amino acids. CDR3: CASSEQGRTFSTDTQYF. The CDR3 nucleotides are TGTGCCAGCAGCGAACAGGGACGGACTTTCAGCACAGATACGCAGTATTTT.

CDR3 region: CASRPRQREGTDTQYF. For the CDR3, the DNA is TGTGCCAGCAGACCACGACAGCGGGAGGGGACAGATACGCAGTATTTT. This chain joins TRBV7-9 and TRBJ2-3; 10 positions agree with TRBD2. The V gene's germline CDR1 is SEHNR and CDR2 FQNEAQ (reference sequence). The CDR3 length is 16 residues. The junction had 9 bases not matched to a gene; V was cut back by 6 bases and J by 3 bases.

This clonotype has at least ten counts. The rearrangement uses TRBV5-1 and TRBJ2-3, with no clear D. This CDR3 is built from 16 residues. In germline, CDR1 is SGHRS, CDR2 YFSETQ. Deletions cut 0 bases from V and 0 bases from J, with 11 bases between. In DNA form, the CDR3 reads TGCGCCAGCAGCTTGGCCGGGCCGTTTAGCACAGATACGCAGTATTTT. This translates into CASSLAGPFSTDTQYF.

This clonotype was detected many times. This rearrangement joins TRBV6-4 to TRBJ2-2; D remains unclear. The CDR3 extends over 15 amino acids. Germline V CDR1 and CDR2: MRHNA, SNTAGT. Deletions cut 0 bases from V and 1 base from J, with 6 bases between. The CDR3 coding sequence is TGTGCCAGCAGTGACTCTTCTGGGAACACCGGGGAGCTGTTTTTT. Translation: CASSDSSGNTGELFF.

This clonotype was found many times. The chain carries TRBV6-5 and TRBJ1-1, with D maybe TRBD1 (5 bases). CDR3 length: 15 residues. V was cut by 5 bases and J by 3 bases, with 16 bases left in between. Germline-derived CDR1 and CDR2 are MNHEY and SVGAGI. CDR3 nucleotides: TGTGCCAGCAGTCACCCCGGGACGGTTCACACTGAAGCTTTCTTT. Amino acid sequence: CASSHPGTVHTEAFF.

The chain couples TRBV10-3 to TRBJ1-1; perhaps TRBD1 as D (5 bases). This CDR3 spans 14 amino acids. V gave up 3 bases and J gave up 0 bases, with 8 bases separating them. Per the germline V gene, CDR1 is ENHRY and CDR2 is SYGVKD. The CDR3 DNA follows: TGTGCCATCAGTGATAAAGGGGTGAACACTGAAGCTTTCTTT. This gives the protein CAISDKGVNTEAFF.

This clonotype showed up many times. This rearrangement joins TRBV6-6 to TRBJ2-3, with 13 bases aligning to TRBD2. Germline V lookup: CDR1 MNHNY, CDR2 SVGAGI (reference sequence). This CDR3 contains 16 residues. V was pared by 10 bases and J by 2 bases, with 9 bases of the junction left unmatched. The CDR3 nucleotides read TGTGCCACCTCCCTAACTAGCGGGAGGGCCACAGATACGCAGTATTTT. Translation gives CATSLTSGRATDTQYF.

In its sample, this clonotype was seen many times. CDR3 loop: CASSLRAPVGYGYTF. The CDR3 nucleotides are TGTGCCAGCAGCTTAAGGGCCCCCGTAGGCTATGGCTACACCTTC. The rearrangement links TRBV7-2 to TRBJ1-2; D is undetermined. The CDR3 is 15 residues long. Germline CDR1 reads SGHTA; CDR2 reads FQGNSA. Deletions cut 2 bases from V and 4 bases from J, with 14 bases between.

Within the sample, this clonotype is medium-sized (0.01 to 0.1%). The gene calls are TRBV20-1 and TRBJ2-3; no firm D call. Germline-derived CDR1 and CDR2 are DFQATT and SNEGSKA (reference sequence). The CDR3 has 17 residues. Trimming stripped 0 bases from V and 2 bases from J, with 18 bases between. This chain's CDR3 is CSARDLREVSFTDTQYF. The CDR3 region has the DNA TGCAGTGCTAGAGATCTGCGAGAAGTGTCGTTCACAGATACGCAGTATTTT.

This clonotype was recorded at least ten times. CDR3 region: CASSADGLRLDEQFF. DNA of the CDR3: TGTGCCAGCAGCGCAGACGGGTTGCGACTCGATGAGCAGTTCTTC. The chain combines TRBV11-3 with TRBJ2-1; D unresolved. V lost 5 bases, J lost 8 bases, and 19 bases lay in between. This CDR3 contains 15 residues. Germline values: CDR1 SGHNT, CDR2 YENEEA.

CDR3 in DNA: TGTGCCAGCAGCCTACGTTTCTTTCAGGGCAAAGGACCTGAAGCTTTCTTT. Translation gives CASSLRFFQGKGPEAFF. V is TRBV21-1 and J is TRBJ1-1; whether TRBD1, the table's D call, matches the DNA was not checked. TRBV21-1 is tagged as a pseudogene. The CDR3 has 17 residues.

This clonotype was seen ten or more times. The CDR3 DNA sequence: TGTGCCAGCAGTTCTCGAGCGGGAGGCGGCACAGATACGCAGTATTTT. The encoded protein is CASSSRAGGGTDTQYF. The rearrangement joins TRBV12-3 or TRBV12-4 to TRBJ2-3; 9 bases line up with TRBD2. V lost 4 bases to trimming and J lost 1 base; unmatched junction nucleotides: 6. The CDR3 has 16 amino acids.

In its sample, this clonotype was seen many times. The chain employs TRBV2 and TRBJ2-3, with D perhaps assigned TRBD1 or TRBD2 (5 bases each). Germline CDR1 reads SNHLY; CDR2 reads FYNNEI. The ends were cut back, 4 bases at V and 1 base at J, with 18 bases in the middle. The CDR3 is 17 amino acids. In DNA form, the CDR3 reads TGTGCCAGCAGTGGAAGGGACCGGCCAGGAGGCACAGATACGCAGTATTTT. Amino acid sequence: CASSGRDRPGGTDTQYF.

This clonotype was observed at least ten times. This rearrangement joins TRBV7-8 to TRBJ1-5; weak D call: TRBD1 (5 bases). Trimming took off 0 bases at V and 0 bases at J, with 15 bases between the two ends. Germline V gene lookup returns CDR1 SGHVS and CDR2 FQNEAQ. The CDR3 extends over 18 amino acids. DNA for the CDR3: TGTGCCAGCAGCTTAGCGGTTGCAGACAGTTATAGCAATCAGCCCCAGCATTTT. It yields the protein CASSLAVADSYSNQPQHF. The variable domain in full, with the rest retrieved from reference TRBV7-8 and TRBJ1-5, is GAGVSQSPRYKVAKRGQDVALRCDPISGHVSLFWYQQALGQGPEFLTYFQNEAQLDKSGLPSDRFFAERPEGSVSTLKIQRTQQEDSAVYLCASSLAVADSYSNQPQHFGDGTRLSIL.

This clonotype was found many times. The chain combines TRBV11-3 with TRBJ2-5; 10 nucleotides line up with TRBD2. The CDR3 contains 15 residues. Trimming took 7 bases from V and 5 from J; bases not matched to a gene: 10. The germline V gene has CDR1 SGHNT and CDR2 YENEEA. CDR3 in amino acids: CASTLRTSGQETQYF. CDR3 DNA: TGTGCCAGCACCCTCAGGACTAGCGGACAGGAGACCCAGTACTTC.

This clonotype showed up many times. The rearrangement uses TRBV12-3 or TRBV12-4 and TRBJ1-1; D uncertain. This CDR3 comprises 14 residues. Between the trimmed V and J ends, which lost 3 bases and 0 bases, there was a span of 8 bases. The CDR3 DNA reads TGTGCCAGCAGTTTCGGTCTTTTGAACACTGAAGCTTTCTTT. Its protein product is CASSFGLLNTEAFF.

By proportion, this clonotype is medium-sized (0.01 to 0.1%). The J gene is TRBJ2-2, the V gene TRBV15; 13 nucleotides agree with TRBD2. With V trimmed by 0 bases and J by 6 bases, 13 bases remained unmatched. Germline V gene sequence: CDR1 LNHNV, CDR2 YYDKDF (reference sequence). This CDR3 spans 20 amino acids. The CDR3 here is CATSREAGTSGEGLPGELFF. For the CDR3, the DNA is TGTGCCACCAGCAGAGAAGCGGGGACTAGCGGGGAAGGGCTCCCCGGGGAGCTGTTTTTT.

CDR3 coding DNA: TGTGCCACCAGCAGAGGCGGAAAAGCTTTCTTT. It translates to CATSRGGKAFF. This rearrangement joins TRBV15 to TRBJ1-1; D is undetermined. Between the trimmed V and J ends, which lost 1 base and 9 bases, there was a span of 6 bases. Germline assignment: CDR1 LNHNV and CDR2 YYDKDF (reference sequence). This CDR3 region has 11 residues.

This clonotype was picked up a small number of times. J is TRBJ2-7 and V is TRBV4-3; the D gene is possibly TRBD1 (5 bases). The CDR3 runs to 16 residues. Germline V lookup: CDR1 LGHNA, CDR2 YSLEER. Between the trimmed V and J ends, which lost 0 bases and 6 bases, there was a span of 18 bases. The CDR3 loop is CASSQDMSGLLAEQYF. The DNA for the CDR3 is TGCGCCAGCAGCCAAGATATGTCAGGGCTACTCGCCGAGCAGTACTTC.